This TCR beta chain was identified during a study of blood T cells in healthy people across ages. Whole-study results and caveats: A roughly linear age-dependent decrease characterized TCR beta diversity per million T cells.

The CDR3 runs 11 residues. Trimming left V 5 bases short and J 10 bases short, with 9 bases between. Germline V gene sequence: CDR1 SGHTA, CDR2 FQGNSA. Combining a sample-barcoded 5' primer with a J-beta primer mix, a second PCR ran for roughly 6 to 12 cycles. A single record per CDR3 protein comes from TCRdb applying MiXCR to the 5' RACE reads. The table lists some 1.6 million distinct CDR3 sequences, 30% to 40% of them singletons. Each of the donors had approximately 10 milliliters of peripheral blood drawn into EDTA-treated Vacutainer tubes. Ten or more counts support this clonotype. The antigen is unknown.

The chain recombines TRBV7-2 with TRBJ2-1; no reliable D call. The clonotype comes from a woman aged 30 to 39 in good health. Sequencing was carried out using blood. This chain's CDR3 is CASSGYSEQFF. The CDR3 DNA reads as TGTGCCAGCAGCGGCTACAGCGAGCAGTTCTTC.